This T cell receptor (beta chain) is from a study of CD8+CD57+ T cells in acquired aplastic anemia. Overall study context: Sorting CD4+ and CD8+ cells gave DNA averaging about 3.2 ug.

The germline gives CDR1 DFQATT, CDR2 SNEGSKA (reference sequence). The CDR3 has 17 amino acids. The V gene end was trimmed by 1 base and the J gene end by 0 bases; junction bases not matched to a gene: 9. General study results and limits: Overlap between patients and controls comprised about 28 CD8+ CDR3 sequences.

This clonotype was detected ten times or more. No antigen is known for it. Patients picked for sequencing had shown CD8+CD57+ cell expansion detected by flow cytometry. Every patient presented with severe acquired aplastic anemia. Genomic DNA, serving as template, underwent TCR beta VDJ and CDR3 profiling. Via MiXCR, TCRdb re-called the reads, giving one row per CDR3 protein. The top ten hold roughly 30% of the sample, which has 150,000 to 200,000 distinct CDR3 sequences, around half seen once. This receptor was identified in a human donor with aplastic anemia. This sequence joins TRBV20-1 and TRBJ2-5; 9 bases are a match to TRBD2. Sequencing was performed on sorted CD4+, CD8+, or CD8+CD57+ T cells (not recorded which) from PBMCs. The CDR3 DNA follows: TGCAGTGCTAGAGCTCCTCTAGCGGGATGGGACCAAGAGACCCAGTACTTC. It specifies CSARAPLAGWDQETQYF.